The rows below give T cell receptor beta chains drawn from one sample of a study of blood T cell repertoires in COVID-19. Assay used: immunoSEQ multiplex PCR; TCRdb lists only in-frame clones, some missing. The sample contains about 88,000 clones, 85% to 95% of which appear only once. Material for sequencing was peripheral blood. The receptor set was obtained from a man in his fifties or sixties with acute or convalescent COVID-19. Each CDR3 is given with its conserved first and last residue. The D gene is left open where the match is weak. Size tells how often a clone was seen (once, few, many) or the class of an expanded clone, and some rows leave it out.

D gene: TRBD1
J gene: TRBJ1-2
V gene: TRBV11-3
CDR3 length: 15
clone size: -
CDR3 protein: CASSLDGTGGDGYTF
CDR3 DNA: TGTGCCAGCAGCTTAGATGGGACAGGGGGCGATGGCTACACCTTC

D gene: TRBD1
J gene: TRBJ1-5
V gene: TRBV25-1
CDR3 length: 14
clone size: -
CDR3 protein: CASTPTGLNQPQHF
CDR3 DNA: TGTGCCAGCACCCCGACAGGGCTGAATCAGCCCCAGCATTTT

D gene: TRBD2
J gene: TRBJ2-1
V gene: TRBV19
CDR3 length: 21
clone size: once
CDR3 protein: CASSQYRLAGGLLSSYNEQFF
CDR3 DNA: TGTGCCAGTAGTCAGTATCGACTAGCGGGAGGCCTTTTAAGCTCCTACAATGAGCAGTTCTTC

D gene: -
J gene: TRBJ1-1
V gene: TRBV6-5
CDR3 length: 14
clone size: -
CDR3 protein: CASSYAGGNTEAFF
CDR3 DNA: TGTGCCAGCAGTTATGCGGGGGGAAACACTGAAGCTTTCTTT

D gene: -
J gene: TRBJ2-1
V gene: TRBV7-2
CDR3 length: 15
clone size: -
CDR3 protein: CASSLAGSSYNEQFF
CDR3 DNA: TGTGCCAGCAGCTTAGCAGGGAGCTCCTACAATGAGCAGTTCTTC

D gene: -
J gene: TRBJ2-7
V gene: TRBV5-4
CDR3 length: 11
clone size: -
CDR3 protein: CASSAGYEQYF
CDR3 DNA: TGTGCCAGCAGCGCAGGCTACGAGCAGTACTTC

D gene: -
J gene: TRBJ1-5
V gene: TRBV30
CDR3 length: 13
clone size: few
CDR3 protein: CAWSVAGNQPQHF
CDR3 DNA: TGTGCCTGGAGTGTGGCAGGCAATCAGCCCCAGCATTTT

D gene: TRBD1
J gene: TRBJ2-7
V gene: TRBV4-2
CDR3 length: 14
clone size: -
CDR3 protein: CASSQDQGEIEQYF
CDR3 DNA: TGTGCCAGCAGCCAAGACCAGGGGGAAATTGAGCAGTACTTC

D gene: TRBD1
J gene: TRBJ1-5
V gene: TRBV7-2
CDR3 length: 15
clone size: -
CDR3 protein: CASSLETGGIQPQHF
CDR3 DNA: TGTGCCAGCAGCTTAGAAACAGGGGGAATTCAGCCCCAGCATTTT

D gene: -
J gene: TRBJ2-7
V gene: TRBV9
CDR3 length: 15
clone size: -
CDR3 protein: CASSVEGTASYEQYF
CDR3 DNA: TGTGCCAGCAGCGTAGAAGGTACAGCCTCCTACGAGCAGTACTTC

D gene: TRBD1
J gene: TRBJ1-1
V gene: TRBV6-5
CDR3 length: 13
clone size: once
CDR3 protein: CASSYAGQGKAFF
CDR3 DNA: TGTGCCAGCAGTTACGCGGGACAGGGGAAAGCTTTCTTT

D gene: TRBD2
J gene: TRBJ2-7
V gene: TRBV19
CDR3 length: 14
clone size: -
CDR3 protein: CASTQRDRPYEQYF
CDR3 DNA: TGTGCCAGTACTCAGCGGGACCGTCCGTACGAGCAGTACTTC

D gene: -
J gene: TRBJ1-6
V gene: TRBV7-2
CDR3 length: 13
clone size: -
CDR3 protein: CASSEQGQGTLHF
CDR3 DNA: TGTGCCAGCAGCGAACAGGGTCAGGGGACCCTCCACTTT

D gene: -
J gene: TRBJ2-7
V gene: TRBV29-1
CDR3 length: 14
clone size: once
CDR3 protein: CSVGLSRGWDEQYF
CDR3 DNA: TGCAGCGTTGGTTTGTCTCGGGGTTGGGACGAGCAGTACTTC

D gene: TRBD2
J gene: TRBJ2-7
V gene: TRBV5-4
CDR3 length: 16
clone size: few
CDR3 protein: CASSLPIAGGQGEQYF
CDR3 DNA: TGTGCCAGCAGCTTGCCCATAGCGGGAGGGCAGGGGGAGCAGTACTTC

D gene: TRBD1
J gene: TRBJ2-4
V gene: TRBV12-5
CDR3 length: 14
clone size: -
CDR3 protein: CASGKTGGQNIQYF
CDR3 DNA: TGTGCTAGTGGTAAGACAGGGGGACAAAACATTCAGTACTTC

D gene: TRBD1
J gene: TRBJ2-2
V gene: TRBV9
CDR3 length: 14
clone size: -
CDR3 protein: CASSATGYPGELFF
CDR3 DNA: TGTGCCAGCAGCGCGACAGGGTATCCCGGGGAGCTGTTTTTT

D gene: TRBD2
J gene: TRBJ2-7
V gene: TRBV24-1
CDR3 length: 14
clone size: -
CDR3 protein: CATSDSGLAGSQYF
CDR3 DNA: TGTGCCACCAGTGATTCCGGACTAGCGGGATCGCAGTACTTC

D gene: -
J gene: TRBJ2-2
V gene: TRBV7-8
CDR3 length: 14
clone size: -
CDR3 protein: CASSPDRYTGELFF
CDR3 DNA: TGTGCCAGCAGCCCCGACAGGTACACCGGGGAGCTGTTTTTT

D gene: -
J gene: TRBJ2-4
V gene: TRBV2
CDR3 length: 16
clone size: -
CDR3 protein: CASSRATRGGKNIQYF
CDR3 DNA: TGTGCCAGCAGTCGTGCGACCAGAGGGGGCAAAAACATTCAGTACTTC

D gene: -
J gene: TRBJ1-1
V gene: TRBV14
CDR3 length: 19
clone size: -
CDR3 protein: CASSQGIEGPFFMNTEAFF
CDR3 DNA: TGTGCCAGCAGCCAAGGAATAGAGGGTCCCTTCTTCATGAACACTGAAGCTTTCTTT

D gene: TRBD1
J gene: TRBJ2-5
V gene: TRBV6-2/TRBV6-3
CDR3 length: 14
clone size: -
CDR3 protein: CASSYAGQGETQYF
CDR3 DNA: TGTGCCAGCAGTTACGCGGGACAGGGAGAGACCCAGTACTTC

D gene: -
J gene: TRBJ2-7
V gene: TRBV19
CDR3 length: 14
clone size: -
CDR3 protein: CASTKSRESAEQYF
CDR3 DNA: TGTGCCAGTACCAAGAGCAGGGAATCGGCCGAGCAGTACTTC

D gene: -
J gene: TRBJ2-5
V gene: TRBV27
CDR3 length: 13
clone size: -
CDR3 protein: CASSPHNEETQYF
CDR3 DNA: TGTGCCAGCAGTCCCCACAACGAAGAGACCCAGTACTTC

D gene: -
J gene: TRBJ1-5
V gene: TRBV23-1
CDR3 length: 15
clone size: -
CDR3 protein: CASSQPDYSNQPQHF
CDR3 DNA: TGCGCCAGCAGTCAACCGGACTATAGCAATCAGCCCCAGCATTTT

D gene: TRBD1
J gene: TRBJ1-1
V gene: TRBV11-2
CDR3 length: 14
clone size: -
CDR3 protein: CASSPQGAGTEAFF
CDR3 DNA: TGTGCCAGCAGCCCCCAGGGGGCAGGCACTGAAGCTTTCTTT

D gene: -
J gene: TRBJ2-7
V gene: TRBV6-6
CDR3 length: 12
clone size: -
CDR3 protein: CASRDYSYEQYF
CDR3 DNA: TGTGCCAGCAGGGACTATTCCTACGAGCAGTACTTC

D gene: -
J gene: TRBJ1-1
V gene: TRBV29-1
CDR3 length: 13
clone size: -
CDR3 protein: CSVERPFVAEAFF
CDR3 DNA: TGCAGCGTTGAGCGGCCGTTTGTGGCTGAAGCTTTCTTT

D gene: TRBD2
J gene: TRBJ2-3
V gene: TRBV28
CDR3 length: 14
clone size: -
CDR3 protein: CASSLAGGTDTQYF
CDR3 DNA: TGTGCCAGCAGTTTAGCGGGAGGCACAGATACGCAGTATTTT

D gene: -
J gene: TRBJ1-1
V gene: TRBV11-3
CDR3 length: 14
clone size: -
CDR3 protein: CASSRGMVNTEAFF
CDR3 DNA: TGTGCCAGCAGCCGAGGCATGGTGAACACTGAAGCTTTCTTT

D gene: TRBD1
J gene: TRBJ1-6
V gene: TRBV7-8
CDR3 length: 16
clone size: few
CDR3 protein: CASSLVLTGGNSPLHF
CDR3 DNA: TGTGCCAGCAGCTTAGTGTTGACAGGGGGTAATTCACCCCTCCACTTT

D gene: TRBD1
J gene: TRBJ1-1
V gene: TRBV6-2/TRBV6-3
CDR3 length: 14
clone size: -
CDR3 protein: CASSWTGGSTEAFF
CDR3 DNA: TGTGCCAGCAGTTGGACAGGGGGGAGCACTGAAGCTTTCTTT

D gene: -
J gene: TRBJ1-4
V gene: TRBV11-2
CDR3 length: 14
clone size: -
CDR3 protein: CASSLVGANEKLFF
CDR3 DNA: TGTGCCAGCAGCTTAGTGGGGGCCAATGAAAAACTGTTTTTT

D gene: TRBD2
J gene: TRBJ2-7
V gene: TRBV6-2/TRBV6-3
CDR3 length: 17
clone size: -
CDR3 protein: CASSYSGAGASGYEQYF
CDR3 DNA: TGTGCCAGCAGTTACTCTGGAGCGGGAGCGAGCGGGTACGAGCAGTACTTC

D gene: -
J gene: TRBJ2-3
V gene: TRBV21-1
CDR3 length: 16
clone size: -
CDR3 protein: CASSRGQGKRTDTQYF
CDR3 DNA: TGTGCCAGCAGCAGGGGACAGGGTAAAAGAACAGATACGCAGTATTTT

D gene: TRBD2
J gene: TRBJ2-3
V gene: TRBV10-3
CDR3 length: 14
clone size: -
CDR3 protein: CATAPGLATDTQYF
CDR3 DNA: TGTGCCACCGCTCCGGGACTAGCGACAGATACGCAGTATTTT

D gene: -
J gene: TRBJ1-3
V gene: TRBV7-3
CDR3 length: 13
clone size: once
CDR3 protein: CASSLDTRNTIYF
CDR3 DNA: TGTGCCAGCAGCTTGGACACCCGAAACACCATATATTTT

D gene: TRBD1
J gene: TRBJ2-6
V gene: TRBV5-8
CDR3 length: 17
clone size: -
CDR3 protein: CASSPGTANSGANVLTF
CDR3 DNA: TGTGCCAGCAGCCCGGGGACAGCGAACTCTGGGGCCAACGTCCTGACTTTC

D gene: TRBD1
J gene: TRBJ2-2
V gene: TRBV12-5
CDR3 length: 20
clone size: -
CDR3 protein: CASGLVRWGDRGFNTGELFF
CDR3 DNA: TGTGCTAGTGGTTTGGTACGGTGGGGGGACAGGGGCTTTAACACCGGGGAGCTGTTTTTT